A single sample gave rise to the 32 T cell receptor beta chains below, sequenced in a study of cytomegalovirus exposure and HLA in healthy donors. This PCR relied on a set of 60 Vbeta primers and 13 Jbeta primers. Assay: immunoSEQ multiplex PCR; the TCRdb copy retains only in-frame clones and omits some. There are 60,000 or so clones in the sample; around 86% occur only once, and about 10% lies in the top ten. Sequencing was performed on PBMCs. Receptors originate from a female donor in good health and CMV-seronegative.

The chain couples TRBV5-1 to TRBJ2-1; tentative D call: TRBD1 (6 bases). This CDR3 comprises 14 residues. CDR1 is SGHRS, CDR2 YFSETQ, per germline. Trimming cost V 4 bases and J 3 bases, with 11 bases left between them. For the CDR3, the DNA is TGCGCCAGCAGCGAAGGACAGATCTACAATGAGCAGTTCTTC. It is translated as CASSEGQIYNEQFF.

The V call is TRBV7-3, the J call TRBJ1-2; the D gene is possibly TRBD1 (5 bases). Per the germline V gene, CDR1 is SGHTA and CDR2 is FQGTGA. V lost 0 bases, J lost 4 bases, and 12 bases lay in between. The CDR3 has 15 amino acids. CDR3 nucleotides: TGTGCCAGCAGCTTAACTGCAGGGCTGGGCTATGGCTACACCTTC. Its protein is CASSLTAGLGYGYTF.

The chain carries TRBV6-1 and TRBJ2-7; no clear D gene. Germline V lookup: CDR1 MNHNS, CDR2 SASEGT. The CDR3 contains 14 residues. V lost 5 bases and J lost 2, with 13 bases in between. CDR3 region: CASSLFDTAYEQYF. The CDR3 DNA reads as TGTGCCAGCAGTCTATTCGACACTGCCTACGAGCAGTACTTC.

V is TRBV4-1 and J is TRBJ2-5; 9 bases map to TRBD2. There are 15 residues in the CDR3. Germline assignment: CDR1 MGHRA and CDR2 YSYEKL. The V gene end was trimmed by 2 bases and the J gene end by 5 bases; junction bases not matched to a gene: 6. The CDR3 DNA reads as TGCGCCAGCAGCCAAAGGCGGGAGGGAGGGGAGACCCAGTACTTC. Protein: CASSQRREGGETQYF.

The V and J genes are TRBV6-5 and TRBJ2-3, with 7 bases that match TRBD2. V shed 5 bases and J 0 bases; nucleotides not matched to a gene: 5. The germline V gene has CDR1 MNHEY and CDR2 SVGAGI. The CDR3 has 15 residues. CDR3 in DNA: TGTGCCAGCAGTCATAGCGGGTATAGCACAGATACGCAGTATTTT. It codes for CASSHSGYSTDTQYF.

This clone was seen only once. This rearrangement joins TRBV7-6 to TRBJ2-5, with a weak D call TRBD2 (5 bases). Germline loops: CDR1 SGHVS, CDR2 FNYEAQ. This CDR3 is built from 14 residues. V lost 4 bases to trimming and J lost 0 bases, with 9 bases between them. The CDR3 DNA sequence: TGTGCCAGCAGCTCCGCTAGCCACCAAGAGACCCAGTACTTC. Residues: CASSSASHQETQYF.

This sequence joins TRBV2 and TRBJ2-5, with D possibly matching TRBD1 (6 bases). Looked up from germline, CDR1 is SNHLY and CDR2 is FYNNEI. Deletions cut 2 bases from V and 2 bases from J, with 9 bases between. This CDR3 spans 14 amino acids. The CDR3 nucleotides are TGTGCCAGCAGTGAACAGGGACAACAAGAGACCCAGTACTTC. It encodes CASSEQGQQETQYF.

The CDR3 loop is CASSKAAGSNTGELFF. DNA of the CDR3: TGTGCCAGCAGCAAAGCGGCAGGTTCGAACACCGGGGAGCTGTTTTTT. The chain carries TRBV21-1 and TRBJ2-2; the tabulated D call, TRBD1, remains unverified against the DNA. TRBV21-1 counts as a pseudogene. The CDR3 has 16 amino acids.

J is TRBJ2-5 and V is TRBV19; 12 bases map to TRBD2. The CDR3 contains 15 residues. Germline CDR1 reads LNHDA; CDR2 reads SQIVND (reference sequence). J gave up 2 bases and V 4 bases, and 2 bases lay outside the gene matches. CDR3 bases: TGTGCCAGTAGTACGACTAGCGGGAGACAAGAGACCCAGTACTTC. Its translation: CASSTTSGRQETQYF.

The CDR3 protein is CASSSGGHEKLFF. The CDR3 DNA reads TGTGCCAGCAGTTCTGGCGGGCATGAAAAACTGTTTTTT. This sequence joins TRBV28 and TRBJ1-4; D call uncertain. Germline CDR1 and CDR2: MDHEN and SYDVKM. This CDR3 contains 13 residues. Trimming cost V 4 bases and J 6 bases, with 9 bases left between them.

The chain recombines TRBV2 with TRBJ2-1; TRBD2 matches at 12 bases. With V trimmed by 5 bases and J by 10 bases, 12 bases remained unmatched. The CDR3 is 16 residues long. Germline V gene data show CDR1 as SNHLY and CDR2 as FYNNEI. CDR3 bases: TGTGCCAGCAGTAAGACTAGCGGGAGTATTATTGGCGAGCAGTTCTTC. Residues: CASSKTSGSIIGEQFF.

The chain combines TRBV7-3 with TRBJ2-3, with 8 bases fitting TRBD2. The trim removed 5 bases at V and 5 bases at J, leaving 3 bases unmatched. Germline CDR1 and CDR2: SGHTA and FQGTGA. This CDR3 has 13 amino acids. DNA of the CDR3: TGTGCCAGCAGCCCCGGGGGGGGAGATACGCAGTATTTT. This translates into CASSPGGGDTQYF.

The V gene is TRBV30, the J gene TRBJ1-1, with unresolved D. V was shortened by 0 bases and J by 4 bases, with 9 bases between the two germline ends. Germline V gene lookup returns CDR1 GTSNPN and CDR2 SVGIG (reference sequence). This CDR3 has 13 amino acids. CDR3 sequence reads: CAWSVHPGTEAFF. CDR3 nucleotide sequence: TGTGCCTGGAGTGTTCATCCAGGCACTGAAGCTTTCTTT.

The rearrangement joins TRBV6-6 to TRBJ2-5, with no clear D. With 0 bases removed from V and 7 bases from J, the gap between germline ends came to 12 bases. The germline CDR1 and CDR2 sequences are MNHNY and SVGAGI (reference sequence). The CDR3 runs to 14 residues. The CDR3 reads CASSYSTQLVTQYF. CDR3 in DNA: TGTGCCAGCAGTTACTCGACTCAGCTAGTGACCCAGTACTTC.

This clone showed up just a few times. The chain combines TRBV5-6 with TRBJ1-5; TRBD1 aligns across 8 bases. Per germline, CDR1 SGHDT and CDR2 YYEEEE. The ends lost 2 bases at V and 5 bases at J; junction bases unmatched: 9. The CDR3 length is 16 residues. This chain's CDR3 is CASSFFRDRGYQPQHF. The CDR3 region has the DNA TGTGCCAGCAGCTTTTTCCGCGACAGGGGATATCAGCCCCAGCATTTT.

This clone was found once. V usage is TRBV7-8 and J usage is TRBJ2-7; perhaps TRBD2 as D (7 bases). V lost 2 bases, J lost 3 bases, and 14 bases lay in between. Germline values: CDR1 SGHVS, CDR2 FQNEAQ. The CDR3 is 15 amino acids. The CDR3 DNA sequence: TGTGCCAGCAGCTTAAAAACAGGGAGGGTCTACGAGCAGTACTTC. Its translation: CASSLKTGRVYEQYF.

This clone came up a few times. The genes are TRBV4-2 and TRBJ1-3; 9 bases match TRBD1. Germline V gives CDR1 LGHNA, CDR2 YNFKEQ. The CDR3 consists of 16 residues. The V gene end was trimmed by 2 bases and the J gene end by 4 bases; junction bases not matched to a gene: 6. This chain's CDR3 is CASSQRTGGEGNTIYF. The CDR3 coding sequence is TGTGCCAGCAGCCAACGAACAGGGGGCGAAGGAAACACCATATATTTT.

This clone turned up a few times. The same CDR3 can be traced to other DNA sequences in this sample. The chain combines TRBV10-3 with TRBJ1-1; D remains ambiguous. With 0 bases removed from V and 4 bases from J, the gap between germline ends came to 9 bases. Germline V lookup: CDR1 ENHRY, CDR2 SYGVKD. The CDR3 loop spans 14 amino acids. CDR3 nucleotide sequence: TGTGCCATCAGTGAGTCGACGGGGTTCACTGAAGCTTTCTTT. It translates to CAISESTGFTEAFF.

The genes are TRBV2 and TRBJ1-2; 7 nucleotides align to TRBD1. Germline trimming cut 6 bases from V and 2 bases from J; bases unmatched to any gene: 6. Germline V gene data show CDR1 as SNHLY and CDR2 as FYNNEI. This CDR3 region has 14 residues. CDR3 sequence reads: CASRDREANYGYTF. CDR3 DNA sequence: TGTGCCAGCAGAGACAGGGAAGCGAACTATGGCTACACCTTC.

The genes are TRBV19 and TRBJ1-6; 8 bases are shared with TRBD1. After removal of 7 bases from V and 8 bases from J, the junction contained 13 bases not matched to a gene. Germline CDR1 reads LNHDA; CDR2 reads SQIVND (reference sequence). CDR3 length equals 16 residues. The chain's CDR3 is CASKGDRRVRDSPLHF. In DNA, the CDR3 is TGTGCCAGTAAAGGGGACAGGCGAGTCCGCGATTCACCCCTCCACTTT.

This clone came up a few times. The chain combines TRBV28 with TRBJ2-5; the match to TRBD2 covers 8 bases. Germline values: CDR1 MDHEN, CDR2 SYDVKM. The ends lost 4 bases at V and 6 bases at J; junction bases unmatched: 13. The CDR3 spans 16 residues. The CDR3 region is CASSSAIAGTSKTQYF. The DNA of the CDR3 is TGTGCCAGCAGTTCCGCAATCGCAGGGACTAGTAAGACCCAGTACTTC. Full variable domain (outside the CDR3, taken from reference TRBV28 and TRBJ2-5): DVKVTQSSRYLVKRTGEKVFLECVQDMDHENMFWYRQDPGLGLRLIYFSYDVKMKEKGDIPEGYSVSREKKERFSLILESASTNQTSMYLCASSSAIAGTSKTQYFGPGTRLLVL.

CDR3 loop: CASSEAPAVYYEQYF. The CDR3, as DNA: TGTGCCAGCAGTGAAGCCCCGGCGGTTTACTACGAGCAGTACTTC. The chain is built from TRBV6-1 and TRBJ2-7; D not certain. Germline V lookup: CDR1 MNHNS, CDR2 SASEGT. The CDR3 sequence is 15 residues long. Trimming cost V 0 bases and J 3 bases, with 12 bases left between them.

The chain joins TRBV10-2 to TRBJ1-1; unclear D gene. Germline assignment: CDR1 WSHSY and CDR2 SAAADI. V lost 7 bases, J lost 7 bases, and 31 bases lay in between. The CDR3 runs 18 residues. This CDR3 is CASIGTSLAVGLEGEAFF. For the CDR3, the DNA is TGCGCCAGCATAGGAACCTCTTTGGCTGTCGGTCTCGAGGGTGAAGCTTTCTTT.

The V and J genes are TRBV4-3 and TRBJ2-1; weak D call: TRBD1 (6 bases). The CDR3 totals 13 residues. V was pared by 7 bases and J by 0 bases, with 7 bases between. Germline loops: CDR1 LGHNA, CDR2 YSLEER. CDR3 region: CASKDSSYNEQFF. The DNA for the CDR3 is TGCGCCAGCAAGGACAGCTCCTACAATGAGCAGTTCTTC.

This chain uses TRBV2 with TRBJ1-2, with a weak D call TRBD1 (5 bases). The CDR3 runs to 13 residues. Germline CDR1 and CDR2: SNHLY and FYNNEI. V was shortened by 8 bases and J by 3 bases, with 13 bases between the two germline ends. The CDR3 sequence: CASGMAGDYGYTF. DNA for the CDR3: TGTGCCAGCGGTATGGCGGGGGACTATGGCTACACCTTC.

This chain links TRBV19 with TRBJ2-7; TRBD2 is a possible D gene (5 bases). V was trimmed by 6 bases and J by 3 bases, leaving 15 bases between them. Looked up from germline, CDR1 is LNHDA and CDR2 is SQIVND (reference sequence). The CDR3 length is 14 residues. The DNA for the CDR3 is TGTGCCAGTAGGCCCCGGGGTGGTGGCTACGAGCAGTACTTC. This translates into CASRPRGGGYEQYF.

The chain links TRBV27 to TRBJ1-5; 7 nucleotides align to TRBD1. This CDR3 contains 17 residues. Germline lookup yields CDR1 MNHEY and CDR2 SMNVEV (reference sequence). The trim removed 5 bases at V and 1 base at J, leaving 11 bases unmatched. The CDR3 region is CASSALTGYRSNQPQHF. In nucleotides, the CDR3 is TGTGCCAGCAGTGCCTTGACAGGGTATCGGAGCAATCAGCCCCAGCATTTT.

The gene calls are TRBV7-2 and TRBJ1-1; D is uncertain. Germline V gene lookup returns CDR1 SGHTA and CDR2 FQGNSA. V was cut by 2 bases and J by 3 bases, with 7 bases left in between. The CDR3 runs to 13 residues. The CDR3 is CASSLWEYTEAFF. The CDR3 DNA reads TGTGCCAGCAGCTTATGGGAGTACACTGAAGCTTTCTTT.

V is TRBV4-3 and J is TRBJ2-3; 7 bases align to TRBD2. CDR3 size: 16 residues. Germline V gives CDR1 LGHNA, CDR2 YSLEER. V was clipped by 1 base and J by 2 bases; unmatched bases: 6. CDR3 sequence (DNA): TGCGCCAGCAGCCAAGGGGCTAGCGGCCCCACAGATACGCAGTATTTT. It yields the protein CASSQGASGPTDTQYF.

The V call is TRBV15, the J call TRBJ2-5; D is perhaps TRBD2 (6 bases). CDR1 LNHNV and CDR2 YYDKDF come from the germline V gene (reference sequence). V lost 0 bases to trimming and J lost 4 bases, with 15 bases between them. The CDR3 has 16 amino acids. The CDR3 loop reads CATSRDRGDAGETQYF. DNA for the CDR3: TGTGCCACCAGCAGAGATCGCGGGGATGCGGGAGAGACCCAGTACTTC.

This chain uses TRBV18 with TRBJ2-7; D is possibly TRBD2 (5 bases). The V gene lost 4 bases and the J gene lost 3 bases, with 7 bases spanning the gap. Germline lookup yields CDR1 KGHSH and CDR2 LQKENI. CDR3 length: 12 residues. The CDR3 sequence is CASSLDYYEQYF. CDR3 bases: TGTGCCAGCTCACTCGACTACTACGAGCAGTACTTC.

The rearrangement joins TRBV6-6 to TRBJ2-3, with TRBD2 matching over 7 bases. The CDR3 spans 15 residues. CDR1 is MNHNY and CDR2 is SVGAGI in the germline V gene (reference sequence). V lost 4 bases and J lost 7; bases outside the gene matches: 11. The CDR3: CASSLRERRAYTQYF. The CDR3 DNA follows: TGTGCCAGCAGTTTGCGGGAGAGGCGGGCTTATACGCAGTATTTT.